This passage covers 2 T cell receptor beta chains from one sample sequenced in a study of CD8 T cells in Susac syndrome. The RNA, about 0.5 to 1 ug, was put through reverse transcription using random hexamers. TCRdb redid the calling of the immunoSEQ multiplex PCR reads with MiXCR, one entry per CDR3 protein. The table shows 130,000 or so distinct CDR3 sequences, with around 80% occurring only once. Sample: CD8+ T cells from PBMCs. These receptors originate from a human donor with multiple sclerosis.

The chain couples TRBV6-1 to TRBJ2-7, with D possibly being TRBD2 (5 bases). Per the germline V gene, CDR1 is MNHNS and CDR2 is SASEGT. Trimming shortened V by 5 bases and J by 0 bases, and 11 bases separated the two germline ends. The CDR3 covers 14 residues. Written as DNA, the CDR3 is TGTGCCAGCAGTCAGATAGGGAGCTCCTACGAGCAGTACTTC. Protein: CASSQIGSSYEQYF.

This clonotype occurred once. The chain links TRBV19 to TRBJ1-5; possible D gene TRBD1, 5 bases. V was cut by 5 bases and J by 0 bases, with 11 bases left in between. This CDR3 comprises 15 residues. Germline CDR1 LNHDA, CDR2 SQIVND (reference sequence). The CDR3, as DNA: TGTGCCAGTAGTGGGACTGCTTATAGCAATCAGCCCCAGCATTTT. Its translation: CASSGTAYSNQPQHF.